This is a list of T cell receptor beta chains from one sample in a study of shared clonotypes between healthy human individuals. Sequencing was performed with immunoSEQ multiplex PCR; in TCRdb, only in-frame clones are kept and a portion is missing. The top ten clones hold around 0.38% of a sample with approximately 1.5 million clones, about 98.5% of them seen once. The sequenced sample consisted of naive CD4+ T cells sorted from blood. Every receptor here comes from a man in his thirties or forties in good health. Both conserved end residues are part of each CDR3. Each record gives: CDR3 length, J gene, V gene, clone size, D gene, CDR3 protein, CDR3 DNA. D genes are given only for firm matches. Expanded clones get a size class; other rows say once, few or many, or leave the size out.

12	TRBJ1-5	TRBV28	.	.	CASSEPPQPQHF	TGTGCCAGCAGCGAACCCCCCCAGCCCCAGCATTTT
15	TRBJ1-5	TRBV18	once	.	CASSPGGQLNQPQHF	TGTGCCAGCTCACCAGGTGGGCAGCTAAATCAGCCCCAGCATTTT
13	TRBJ2-7	TRBV27	.	TRBD2	CASSLGTSAAQYF	TGTGCCAGCAGTTTAGGGACTAGCGCTGCGCAGTACTTC
16	TRBJ2-1	TRBV7-9	.	TRBD2	CATSGASGRSYNEQFF	TGTGCCACCTCTGGGGCTAGCGGGAGGTCTTACAATGAGCAGTTCTTC
13	TRBJ2-7	TRBV6-5	.	TRBD1	CASRIRDSYEQYF	TGTGCCAGCAGGATCCGGGACAGCTACGAGCAGTACTTC
13	TRBJ2-7	TRBV25-1	.	.	CASSELRGREQYF	TGTGCCAGCAGTGAATTACGCGGTCGCGAGCAGTACTTC
12	TRBJ2-1	TRBV29-1	.	.	CSDDRFGNEQFF	TGCAGCGACGACAGGTTCGGCAATGAGCAGTTCTTC
15	TRBJ2-7	TRBV6-1	.	TRBD2	CASSGLAGGPGEQYF	TGTGCCAGCAGTGGACTAGCGGGAGGGCCGGGGGAGCAGTACTTC
13	TRBJ1-5	TRBV28	.	.	CASTLLGNQPQHF	TGTGCCAGCACCCTTCTCGGCAATCAGCCCCAGCATTTT
19	TRBJ2-2	TRBV5-1	.	TRBD1	CASSTRRGQGAVNTGELFF	TGCGCCAGCAGCACCCGCCGGGGACAGGGGGCGGTTAACACCGGGGAGCTGTTTTTT
13	TRBJ2-7	TRBV27	.	TRBD2	CASSTSGNYEQYF	TGTGCCAGCAGTACTAGCGGGAACTACGAGCAGTACTTC
17	TRBJ2-5	TRBV4-3	.	TRBD2	CASSPLTSGSMGETQYF	TGCGCCAGCAGCCCTCTGACTAGCGGGAGCATGGGGGAGACCCAGTACTTC
13	TRBJ1-1	TRBV28	.	TRBD1	CASSRTGNTEAFF	TGTGCCAGCAGTCGGACAGGGAACACTGAAGCTTTCTTT
19	TRBJ2-6	TRBV28	once	.	CASSAQGVELISGANVLTF	TGTGCCAGCAGTGCCCAGGGAGTCGAGTTAATCTCTGGGGCCAACGTCCTGACTTTC
13	TRBJ2-7	TRBV7-9	once	TRBD1	CASSLGQGFEQYF	TGTGCCAGCAGCCTCGGACAGGGATTCGAGCAGTACTTC
13	TRBJ2-1	TRBV5-1	.	.	CASSLDRVNEQFF	TGCGCCAGCAGCTTGGACAGGGTCAATGAGCAGTTCTTC
16	TRBJ2-1	TRBV5-6	.	.	CASSLQDRTLYNEQFF	TGTGCCAGCAGCCTGCAAGACAGGACCCTATACAATGAGCAGTTCTTC